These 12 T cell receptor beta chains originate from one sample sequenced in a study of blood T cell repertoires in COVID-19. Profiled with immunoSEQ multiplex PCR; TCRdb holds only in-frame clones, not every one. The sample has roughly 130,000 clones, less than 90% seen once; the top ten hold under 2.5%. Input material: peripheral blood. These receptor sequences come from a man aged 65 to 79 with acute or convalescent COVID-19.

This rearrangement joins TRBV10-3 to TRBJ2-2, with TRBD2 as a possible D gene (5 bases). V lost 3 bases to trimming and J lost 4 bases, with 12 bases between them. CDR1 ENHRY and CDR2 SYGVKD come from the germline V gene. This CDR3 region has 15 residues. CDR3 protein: CAISEGRAGTGELFF. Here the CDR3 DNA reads TGTGCCATCAGTGAAGGAAGGGCGGGCACCGGGGAGCTGTTTTTT.

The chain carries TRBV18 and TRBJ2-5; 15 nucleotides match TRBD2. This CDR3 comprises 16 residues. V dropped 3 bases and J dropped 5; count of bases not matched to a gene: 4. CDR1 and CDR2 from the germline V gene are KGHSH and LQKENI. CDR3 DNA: TGTGCCAGCTCACCCGGGACTAGCGGGGGGCCGGAGACCCAGTACTTC. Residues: CASSPGTSGGPETQYF. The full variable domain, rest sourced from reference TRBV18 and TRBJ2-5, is NAGVMQNPRHLVRRRGQEARLRCSPMKGHSHVYWYRQLPEEGLKFMVYLQKENIIDESGMPKERFSAEFPKEGPSILRIQQVVRGDSAAYFCASSPGTSGGPETQYFGPGTRLLVL.

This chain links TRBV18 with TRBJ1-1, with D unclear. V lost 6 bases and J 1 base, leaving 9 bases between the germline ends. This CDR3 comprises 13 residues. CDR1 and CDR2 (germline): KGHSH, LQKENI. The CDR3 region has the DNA TGTGCCAGCTCCCTGGACTGGAACACTGAAGCTTTCTTT. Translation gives CASSLDWNTEAFF.

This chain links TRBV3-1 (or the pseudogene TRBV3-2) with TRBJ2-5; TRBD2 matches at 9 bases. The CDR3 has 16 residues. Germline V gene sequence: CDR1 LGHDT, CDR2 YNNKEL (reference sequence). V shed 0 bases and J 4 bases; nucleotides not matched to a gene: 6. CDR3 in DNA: TGTGCCAGCAGCCAAGATCCCGTTAGCGGGGGAGAGACCCAGTACTTC. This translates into CASSQDPVSGGETQYF.

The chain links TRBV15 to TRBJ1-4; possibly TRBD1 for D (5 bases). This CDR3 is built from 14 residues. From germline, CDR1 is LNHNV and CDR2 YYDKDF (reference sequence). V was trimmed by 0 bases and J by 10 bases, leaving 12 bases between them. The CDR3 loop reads CATSRDVDGGKLFF. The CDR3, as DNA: TGTGCCACCAGCAGAGATGTGGACGGGGGAAAACTGTTTTTT.

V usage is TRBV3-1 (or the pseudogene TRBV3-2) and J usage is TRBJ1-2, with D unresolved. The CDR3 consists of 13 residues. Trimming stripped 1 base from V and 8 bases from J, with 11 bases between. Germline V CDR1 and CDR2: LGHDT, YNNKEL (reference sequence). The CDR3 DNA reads TGTGCCAGCAGCCAAGTCCGCGGAGGCGGCTACACCTTC. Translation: CASSQVRGGGYTF.

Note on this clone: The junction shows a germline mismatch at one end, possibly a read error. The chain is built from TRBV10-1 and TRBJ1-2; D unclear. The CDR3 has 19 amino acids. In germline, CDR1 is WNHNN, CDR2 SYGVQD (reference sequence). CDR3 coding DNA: TGCGCCAGCAGTGTCCCATGGCCGGTCCCCATATGCCATAACTATGGCCACACCTTC. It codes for CASSVPWPVPICHNYGHTF.

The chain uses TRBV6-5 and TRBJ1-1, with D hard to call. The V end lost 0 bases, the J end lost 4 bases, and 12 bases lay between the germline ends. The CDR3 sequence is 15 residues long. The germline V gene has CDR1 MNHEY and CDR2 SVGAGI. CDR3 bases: TGTGCCAGCAGTTACTCGGAAGCGGGTCTCACTGAAGCTTTCTTT. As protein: CASSYSEAGLTEAFF.

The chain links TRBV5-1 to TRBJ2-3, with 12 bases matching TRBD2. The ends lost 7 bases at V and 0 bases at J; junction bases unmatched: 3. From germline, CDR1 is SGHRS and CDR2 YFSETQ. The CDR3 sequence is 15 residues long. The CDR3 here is CASGLAGTSTDTQYF. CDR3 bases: TGCGCCAGCGGACTAGCGGGAACTAGCACAGATACGCAGTATTTT. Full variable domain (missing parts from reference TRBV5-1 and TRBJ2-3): KAGVTQTPRYLIKTRGQQVTLSCSPISGHRSVSWYQQTPGQGLQFLFEYFSETQRNKGNFPGRFSGRQFSNSRSEMNVSTLELGDSALYLCASGLAGTSTDTQYFGPGTRLTVL.

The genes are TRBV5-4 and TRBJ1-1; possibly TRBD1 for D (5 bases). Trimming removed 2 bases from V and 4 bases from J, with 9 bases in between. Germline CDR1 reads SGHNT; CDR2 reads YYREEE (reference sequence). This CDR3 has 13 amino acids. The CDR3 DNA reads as TGTGCCAGCAGCTTAGACAGCCTCACTGAAGCTTTCTTT. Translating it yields CASSLDSLTEAFF.

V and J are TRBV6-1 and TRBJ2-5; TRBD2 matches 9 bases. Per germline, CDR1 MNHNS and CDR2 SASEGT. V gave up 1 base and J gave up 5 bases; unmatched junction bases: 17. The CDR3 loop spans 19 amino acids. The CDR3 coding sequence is TGTGCCAGCAGTGAAGAAGGGGGTCTGGCTAGCGGGGTGAAGGAGACCCAGTACTTC. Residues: CASSEEGGLASGVKETQYF.

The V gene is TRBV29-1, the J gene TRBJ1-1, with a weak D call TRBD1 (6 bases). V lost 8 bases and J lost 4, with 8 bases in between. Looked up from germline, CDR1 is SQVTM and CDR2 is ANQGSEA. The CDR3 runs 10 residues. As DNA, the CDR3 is TGCAGCACAGGGCTCACTGAAGCTTTCTTT. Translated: CSTGLTEAFF.